The 11 T cell receptor beta chains below come from one sample, sequenced in a study of neurological immune-mediated disorders. TCRdb independently ran MiXCR on the 5' RACE reads; one entry per CDR3 protein. The table lists over 45,000 distinct CDR3 sequences, just under 4% of them singletons. Sequencing used CD4+ T cells from blood. The receptors originated from a woman aged 40 to 55 with multiple sclerosis.

This clonotype has a count of ten or more. The chain joins TRBV5-1 to TRBJ1-1; tentative D call: TRBD1 (6 bases). V lost 4 bases, J lost 1 base, and 11 bases lay in between. Per the germline V gene, CDR1 is SGHRS and CDR2 is YFSETQ. CDR3 length: 14 residues. The CDR3 loop reads CASSLRGGNTEAFF. CDR3 bases: TGCGCCAGCAGCCTCCGAGGGGGGAACACTGAAGCTTTCTTT. The variable domain in full, with the rest retrieved from reference TRBV5-1 and TRBJ1-1, is KAGVTQTPRYLIKTRGQQVTLSCSPISGHRSVSWYQQTPGQGLQFLFEYFSETQRNKGNFPGRFSGRQFSNSRSEMNVSTLELGDSALYLCASSLRGGNTEAFFGQGTRLTVV.

In this sample, this clonotype turned up many times. The V call is TRBV20-1, the J call TRBJ1-3; no definite D call. Germline V gene sequence: CDR1 DFQATT, CDR2 SNEGSKA (reference sequence). The CDR3 sequence is 12 residues long. The V end was cut by 3 bases, the J end by 0 bases, with 3 bases between. The CDR3 sequence is CSASLSGNTIYF. In nucleotides, the CDR3 is TGCAGTGCTAGTCTCTCTGGAAACACCATATATTTT.

This clonotype was found many times. This chain uses TRBV6-6 with TRBJ1-1; D not resolved. The CDR3 sequence is 13 residues long. Trimming cost V 5 bases and J 5 bases, with 12 bases left between them. Germline CDR1 MNHNY, CDR2 SVGAGI (reference sequence). CDR3 loop: CASSQAPGTEAFF. Written as DNA, the CDR3 is TGTGCCAGCAGTCAAGCCCCTGGAACTGAAGCTTTCTTT.

This clonotype was counted at least ten times. The gene calls are TRBV20-1 and TRBJ1-5, with D possibly being TRBD1 (6 bases). With 1 base removed from V and 1 base from J, the gap between germline ends came to 8 bases. Germline V gives CDR1 DFQATT, CDR2 SNEGSKA (reference sequence). The CDR3 runs 14 residues. The CDR3 is CSARAGASNQPQHF. Here the CDR3 DNA reads TGCAGTGCTAGAGCGGGGGCGAGCAATCAGCCCCAGCATTTT.

The sample holds many counts of this clonotype. The V and J genes are TRBV5-1 and TRBJ2-1, with 7 bases that match TRBD1. CDR1 and CDR2 from the germline V gene are SGHRS and YFSETQ. V was pared by 1 base and J by 3 bases, with 7 bases of the junction left unmatched. CDR3 length: 16 amino acids. CDR3 amino acids: CASSLQQGRFYNEQFF. CDR3 DNA: TGCGCCAGCAGCTTGCAACAGGGGCGGTTCTACAATGAGCAGTTCTTC.

Ten or more counts support this clonotype. This sequence joins TRBV20-1 and TRBJ1-5, with 8 bases identical to TRBD1. The germline CDR1 and CDR2 sequences are DFQATT and SNEGSKA (reference sequence). There are 15 residues in the CDR3. Trimming removed 0 bases from V and 0 bases from J; junction bases left unmatched: 1. CDR3 region: CSARETGDSNQPQHF. The CDR3 bases are TGCAGTGCTAGAGAGACAGGGGATAGCAATCAGCCCCAGCATTTT.

This clonotype occurred many times. The J gene is TRBJ1-2, the V gene TRBV20-1, with a weak D call TRBD1 (5 bases). The CDR3 is 13 amino acids. Trimming removed 3 bases at V and 3 bases at J, with 11 bases between. Germline loops: CDR1 DFQATT, CDR2 SNEGSKA (reference sequence). The CDR3 is CSASIARDYGYTF. Written as DNA, the CDR3 is TGCAGTGCTAGCATCGCCAGGGACTATGGCTACACCTTC.

This clonotype was picked up many times. This CDR3 is CATTPTRTDITGELFF. The CDR3 bases are TGTGCCACCACTCCAACCCGGACAGATATCACCGGGGAGCTGTTTTTT. The chain joins TRBV24-1 to TRBJ2-2; D might be TRBD1 (6 bases). Germline values: CDR1 KGHDR, CDR2 SFDVKD. The V end was cut by 8 bases, the J end by 4 bases, with 19 bases between. The CDR3 has 16 residues.

In this sample, this clonotype turned up many times. The chain joins TRBV6-1 to TRBJ1-6; TRBD1 matches at 7 bases. This CDR3 comprises 15 residues. V lost 7 bases, J lost 4 bases, and 7 bases stayed unmatched. Germline CDR1 is MNHNS and CDR2 is SASEGT. As DNA, the CDR3 is TGTGCCAGCACGGAACAGGGGTCTTATAATTCACCCCTCCACTTT. This translates into CASTEQGSYNSPLHF.

The J gene is TRBJ1-2, the V gene TRBV6-1; 7 bases are a match to TRBD1. Germline V gene data show CDR1 as MNHNS and CDR2 as SASEGT. Losses at the gene ends were 6 bases for V and 3 bases for J; bases not matched to a gene: 10. The CDR3 extends over 15 amino acids. In nucleotides, the CDR3 is TGTGCCAGCAGCATGACGACAGGGTCATACTATGGCTACACCTTC. Its protein product is CASSMTTGSYYGYTF.

This clonotype has ten or more counts. The gene calls are TRBV10-3 and TRBJ2-3; D remains ambiguous. V shed 5 bases and J shed 4 bases, with 13 bases lying between them. Germline lookup yields CDR1 ENHRY and CDR2 SYGVKD. CDR3 length: 14 amino acids. DNA of the CDR3: TGTGCCATCAGTCAAAGCCCCAGCTCAGATACGCAGTATTTT. This gives the protein CAISQSPSSDTQYF.